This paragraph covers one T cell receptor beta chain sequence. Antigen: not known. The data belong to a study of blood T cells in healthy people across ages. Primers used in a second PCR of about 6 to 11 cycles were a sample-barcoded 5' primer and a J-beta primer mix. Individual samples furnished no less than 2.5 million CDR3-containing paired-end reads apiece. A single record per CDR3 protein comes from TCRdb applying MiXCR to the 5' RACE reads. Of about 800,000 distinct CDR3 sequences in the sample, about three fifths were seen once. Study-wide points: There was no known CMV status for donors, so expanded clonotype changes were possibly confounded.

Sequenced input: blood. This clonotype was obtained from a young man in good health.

CDR3 amino acids: CASSFSGRASGQFF. CDR3 bases: TGTGCCAGCAGTTTTAGCGGGAGGGCCTCGGGGCAGTTCTTC. The J gene is TRBJ2-1, the V gene TRBV28; 11 bases align to TRBD2. The CDR3 sequence is 14 residues long. V was pared by 3 bases and J by 12 bases, with 7 bases of the junction left unmatched. From germline, CDR1 is MDHEN and CDR2 SYDVKM.